Sequencing of this TCR beta chain was carried out in a study of CD8 T cells in Susac syndrome. Blood CD8+ and CD4+ T cells underwent high-throughput TCR beta sequencing. The multiple sclerosis controls were treatment-naive patients affected by stable or active relapsing-remitting disease. Negative isolation yielded CD4+ and CD8+ T cells, and FACS enriched TEMRA cells. Germline V gene data show CDR1 as SGHNT and CDR2 as YENEEA. J lost 12 bases, V lost 5 bases, and 22 bases had no gene match. CDR3 length equals 17 residues. Random hexamers served to reverse transcribe roughly 0.45 to 1 ug RNA. TCR beta CDR3 was amplified by immunoSEQ covering 54 Vbeta and 13 Jbeta. A single record per CDR3 protein comes from TCRdb applying MiXCR to the immunoSEQ multiplex PCR reads. Among approximately 280,000 distinct CDR3 sequences listed, more than 75% were seen once.

The specimen sequenced was CD8+ T cells from PBMCs. The clonotype was recovered from a human donor with multiple sclerosis. The V and J genes are TRBV11-3 and TRBJ2-1, with TRBD2 matching over 7 bases. In DNA, the CDR3 is TGTGCCAGCAGCCAAAGCTTCGGGGGACGCGGGACTACCTCGCAGTTCTTC. Translation: CASSQSFGGRGTTSQFF.